This is a list of T cell receptor beta chains from one sample in a study of T-cell reconstitution after alpha-beta-depleted transplantation in children. TCRdb used MiXCR to reprocess the PCR reads, holding one entry per CDR3 protein. Among around 370,000 distinct CDR3 sequences, under 20% were seen once, and the ten largest hold about 41%. This sample comprised PBMCs, mostly from graft donor cells, obtained 360 days after TCRalphabeta/CD19-depleted stem cell transplant. These receptors came from a male patient aged 2 to 10 who had a stem cell transplant for acute lymphoblastic leukemia, so the T cells may come from the graft donor. CDR3s include the opening cysteine and the closing phenylalanine or tryptophan. A D gene is named only where the DNA matches it firmly. Rows give clone size only sometimes, using once, few, many, or a class for an expanded clone.

v_gene	j_gene	d_gene	abundance	CDR3nt	CDR3aa
TRBV7-3	TRBJ2-1	TRBD2	few	TGTGCCAGCAGCTCCCGGACTAGCGGGAGGGCCAATGAGCAGTTCTTC	CASSSRTSGRANEQFF
TRBV27	TRBJ2-7	TRBD2	few	TGTGCCAGCAGTTTCCCCTCTACTAGCGTCAACTCCTACGAGCAGTACTTC	CASSFPSTSVNSYEQYF
TRBV9	TRBJ2-1	.	few	TGTGCCAGCACTCGGGACACCTACAATGAGCAGTTCTTC	CASTRDTYNEQFF
TRBV28	TRBJ1-3	.	few	TGTGCCAGCAGTTTAAAAGGGGCGCCCACTGGAAACACCATATATTTT	CASSLKGAPTGNTIYF
TRBV5-1	TRBJ2-7	.	.	TGCGCCAGCAGCTTGGGAGTGGAGGGCAACTCCTACGAGCAGTACTTC	CASSLGVEGNSYEQYF
TRBV10-2	TRBJ2-2	TRBD2	few	TGCGCCAGTTTACTAGCGGGAGTAAGAAGCACCGGGGAGCTGTTTTTT	CASLLAGVRSTGELFF
TRBV9	TRBJ2-7	.	.	TGTGCCAGCAGCGTAGGCGGGACGGCTACCTACGAGCAGTACTTC	CASSVGGTATYEQYF
TRBV12-3/TRBV12-4	TRBJ2-1	TRBD1	.	TGTGCCAGCAGTACCCGACAGGGGGTGTTTAGTGAGCAGTTCTTC	CASSTRQGVFSEQFF
TRBV28	TRBJ2-7	.	.	TGTGCCAGCAGTTTAATCGCTCCAGGATCCGAGCAGTACTTC	CASSLIAPGSEQYF
TRBV11-2	TRBJ1-5	.	.	TGTGCCAGCAGCCCCAACCTCGGGGCAGGGCAGCCCCAGCATTTT	CASSPNLGAGQPQHF
TRBV12-3/TRBV12-4	TRBJ2-5	TRBD2	.	TGTGCCAGCAGATTTGCATCCCTGCGGGAGGGCCGGGAGACCCAGTACTTC	CASRFASLREGRETQYF
TRBV5-1	TRBJ2-4	.	.	TGCGCCAGCAGCTTGGCCGGGAAAAACATTCAGTACTTC	CASSLAGKNIQYF
TRBV9	TRBJ2-5	TRBD2	.	TGTGCCAGCAGCGACGAGGGAGGGCCTGCAGAGACCCAGTACTTC	CASSDEGGPAETQYF
TRBV7-9	TRBJ2-6	.	few	TGTGCCAGCAGCTTAGCGAGGGATGCCACCGTCCTGACTTTC	CASSLARDATVLTF
TRBV12-3/TRBV12-4	TRBJ1-1	.	many	TGTGCCAGCAGTTTACCCCGGGCCTTAGCACACACTGAAGCTTTCTTT	CASSLPRALAHTEAFF
TRBV5-6	TRBJ2-1	TRBD1	many	TGTGCCAGCAGCTTGGGGGACAGGGGTATTGATGAGCAGTTCTTC	CASSLGDRGIDEQFF
TRBV15	TRBJ2-5	TRBD2	few	TGTGCCACCAGCAGAGCCGGGAGGCAAGAGACCCAGTACTTC	CATSRAGRQETQYF
TRBV20-1	TRBJ2-1	.	few	TGCAGTGCTAGAGATCGAGGCAATGAGCAGTTCTTC	CSARDRGNEQFF
TRBV4-3	TRBJ2-2	.	many	TGCGCCAGCCGTCCATCAGGGCCAAACACCGGGGAGCTGTTTTTT	CASRPSGPNTGELFF
TRBV4-1	TRBJ2-5	TRBD2	.	TGCGCCAGCAGCCAAGATCCTAGCGGGAGGGAAGAGACCCAGTACTTC	CASSQDPSGREETQYF
TRBV29-1	TRBJ2-7	TRBD1	.	TGCAGCCAGGGCCTAGGGGGCGCCTACGAGCAGTACTTC	CSQGLGGAYEQYF
TRBV5-1	TRBJ2-5	.	.	TGCGCCAGCAGCTGGACACCCTTTACCCAAGAGACCCAGTACTTC	CASSWTPFTQETQYF
TRBV19	TRBJ2-7	.	.	TGTGCCAGTAGAGGCCCACAGGGAAACGAGCAGTACTTC	CASRGPQGNEQYF
TRBV10-3	TRBJ2-1	TRBD1	.	TGTGCCATCAGTGAGCCCGGGACAGGGTATAATGAGCAGTTCTTC	CAISEPGTGYNEQFF
TRBV4-1	TRBJ1-1	.	.	TGCGCCAGCAGCCATCCGATGCAGGGTCCTGAAGCTTTCTTT	CASSHPMQGPEAFF
TRBV4-3	TRBJ2-3	.	few	TGCGCCAGCAGCCAGTCGTGGGGCCTAGGCACAGATACGCAGTATTTT	CASSQSWGLGTDTQYF
TRBV27	TRBJ1-4	TRBD1	.	TGTGCCAGCAGTTTGGAACCGGGACAGTCTAATGAAAAACTGTTTTTT	CASSLEPGQSNEKLFF
TRBV12-3/TRBV12-4	TRBJ2-1	TRBD1	many	TGTGCCAGTAGCCGGGACAGGGGCTACAATGAGCAGTTCTTC	CASSRDRGYNEQFF
TRBV7-3	TRBJ2-3	.	few	TGTGCCAGCAGCTCCAGGGGGGCAGAAGATACGCAGTATTTT	CASSSRGAEDTQYF
TRBV29-1	TRBJ1-1	.	many	TGCAGCGTAGGGCGGGGGACTGAAGCTTTCTTT	CSVGRGTEAFF
TRBV5-1	TRBJ1-4	.	few	TGCGCCAGCAGCCCGCCAGCTAATGAAAAACTGTTTTTT	CASSPPANEKLFF
TRBV7-6	TRBJ2-5	.	.	TGTGCCAGCAGCTTAAACGGATTCCAAGAGACCCAGTACTTC	CASSLNGFQETQYF
TRBV9	TRBJ2-3	TRBD2	.	TGTGCCAGCAGCGCCGAACCGGAAGCGGGAGGTTCTACAGATACGCAGTATTTT	CASSAEPEAGGSTDTQYF
TRBV9	TRBJ2-3	TRBD2	few	TGTGCCAGCAGCTCCGGACTAGCGGGGATCCATACGCAGTATTTT	CASSSGLAGIHTQYF
TRBV9	TRBJ2-7	.	few	TGTGCCAGCAGCGTAGATAGGTACGGCTACGAGCAGTACTTC	CASSVDRYGYEQYF
TRBV4-1	TRBJ2-5	.	few	TGCGCCAGCAGCCAACCCAACTTCCCAGAGACCCAGTACTTC	CASSQPNFPETQYF
TRBV24-1	TRBJ2-2	.	many	TGTGCCACCACTTCCATCCACCGGTGGGTAACCGGGGAGCTGTTTTTT	CATTSIHRWVTGELFF
TRBV10-3	TRBJ2-3	TRBD2	many	TGTGCCATCAGTGGGGAGGGCAGAGATACGCAGTATTTT	CAISGEGRDTQYF